This TCR beta chain was captured in a study of response to subunit inactivated influenza vaccine listed by TCRdb under 2018. Regarding the complete study: To follow how T cells responded to a trivalent subunit inactivated influenza vaccine, the researchers relied on deep quantitative profiling of the T cell receptor repertoire.

In its sample, this clonotype was seen many times. No antigen is known for it. One base away there is no much larger clone; base qualities are not given. The method was RT-PCR. Sequencing was performed on an Illumina HiSeq 2500. Through fastp at Q25 and MiXCR, TCRdb rebuilt clones from the public reads, retaining in-frame beta chains. Entries are consolidated by CDR3 protein sequence, retaining the most common genes and DNA. The sample data list around 570,000 distinct CDR3 sequences, and around 11% of these were observed just once. The ten largest account for 11% of the sample. On the study overall, not on this receptor specifically: According to the authors, only a limited number of new T cells may be recruited by each seasonal influenza vaccination.

Per the germline V gene, LGHNA is the CDR1 and YNFKEQ is the CDR2. The junction shows trimming of 3 bases on V and 7 bases on J, and the gene matches do not reach 5 bases of it. From cysteine to phenylalanine, the CDR3 is 15 amino acids long. CDR3 DNA is the only sequence kept; it has 45 bases, read in frame from the first base. These data also featured in a second study, about T cells expressing NK-cell markers. The second study's authors report: TCR beta cDNA libraries were prepared using 5'RACE template switching, which introduced a universal primer site and unique molecular identifiers. TCR beta-chain repertoires were profiled in sorted CD3+CD56+NKG2C+, CD3+CD56+NKG2C- and CD3+CD56-NKG2C+ T-cell subsets from fewer than 10 donors. Seven of the eight sequenced donors were HCMV-seropositive and one was HCMV-seronegative. In several experiments an anti-gammadeltaTCR antibody was added to restrict sorting to alphabetaTCR-expressing T cells. In more than 5 donors, the dominant CD3+CD56+NKG2C+ clonotypes were found to rank among the top 10 CD8+ clonotypes and to make up roughly 1.0-7.5% of CD8+ T cells. Those dominant clonotypes were again the most abundant among CD3+CD56-NKG2C+ cells in a handful of donors, at about 28.3-60.1%. Whether the expanded NKG2C-expressing T cell clones were specific for HCMV antigens remained unclear. The eight sequenced donors were randomly selected healthy volunteers, three men and five women. HCMV-specific IgG was detected in serum with a commercial ELISA kit to determine HCMV serostatus. Peripheral blood mononuclear cells were isolated from blood by Ficoll density gradient centrifugation. For several donors, bulk peripheral blood T-cell repertoires were also sequenced from unsorted PBMC. cDNA synthesis was primed from the TCR beta constant segment, followed by two successive PCR amplification steps. Sequencing of the libraries produced 2 x 150 bp reads on Illumina HiSeq 2000/2500, MiSeq or NextSeq. MIGEC handled demultiplexing of the reads and grouping by UMI, while MiTCR was used to assemble and quantify clonotypes. Only TCR cDNA sequences supported by at least two reads were kept to exclude erroneous sequences. The tcR package was used for downstream repertoire analysis, and clonotypes were matched across fractions by CDR3 nucleotide sequence plus V segment. VDJmatch was used to annotate antigen specificity against VDJdb, with one amino acid substitution in CDR3 allowed.

The sample consisted of PBMCs from blood, taken on the day of vaccination. The sequence derives from a man in his forties or fifties who received an inactivated influenza vaccine. Donor details come from another sample of the same person, matched by shared clones. The receptor chain draws on TRBV4-2 and TRBJ2-2; TRBD1 agrees with 10 junctional bases. CDR3 sequence: CASSHLTGGGGELFF. The DNA is as follows: TGTGCCAGCAGCCACCTGACAGGGGGCGGCGGGGAGCTGTTTTTT.